A selection of T cell receptor beta chains follows, all from one sample in a study of T cells in localized non-small cell lung cancer. The table came from immunoSEQ multiplex PCR; TCRdb's copy has only in-frame clones and leaves some out. The sample records 100,000 to 150,000 clones, about 90% being singletons. This material consisted of peripheral blood, taken before any cancer treatment. These receptors were collected from a female donor over 55 with stage I lung adenocarcinoma. Both conserved end residues are part of each CDR3. Fields, in order: CDR3 length, clone size, V gene, D gene, J gene, CDR3 DNA, CDR3 protein. D genes are given only for firm matches. A row's size may be missing; if present it is once, few, many or a size class.

14	NA	TRBV28	NA	TRBJ1-1	TGTGCCAGCAGCAGCCCGGGGGGGAACACTGAAGCTTTCTTT	CASSSPGGNTEAFF
13	NA	TRBV6-1	NA	TRBJ1-1	TGTGCCAGCAGTGAACTTAGGAACACTGAAGCTTTCTTT	CASSELRNTEAFF
17	NA	TRBV27	TRBD2	TRBJ2-3	TGTGCCAGCAGTCCTCGAACTAGCGGGAGATTAGTAGATACGCAGTATTTT	CASSPRTSGRLVDTQYF
12	once	TRBV28	TRBD2	TRBJ2-4	TGTGCCAGCTCTAGCGGGAGCCTGCACATTAGATTC	CASSSGSLHIRF
17	NA	TRBV9	NA	TRBJ2-2	TGTGCCAGCAGCGCCTCCAGCCGGGCTAGAGACACCGGGGAGCTGTTTTTT	CASSASSRARDTGELFF
13	NA	TRBV25-1	TRBD2	TRBJ2-7	TGTGCCAGCTCTAGAGCGGGAGGGAACGAGCAGTACTTC	CASSRAGGNEQYF
14	NA	TRBV5-1	NA	TRBJ2-5	TGCGCCAGCAGCTTTCTAACCAAACAAGAGACCCAGTACTTC	CASSFLTKQETQYF
15	NA	TRBV10-3	NA	TRBJ1-2	TGTGCCATCAACGCCCCAGGACAGACTGGCTATGGCTACACCTTC	CAINAPGQTGYGYTF
13	few	TRBV5-1	NA	TRBJ2-5	TGCGCCAGCAGGTCCGGAACGGGAGAGACCCAGTACTTC	CASRSGTGETQYF
16	NA	TRBV28	TRBD1	TRBJ1-5	TGTGCCAGCAGTTTACGGGGGACAGGGGGCAATCAGCCCCAGCATTTT	CASSLRGTGGNQPQHF
14	NA	TRBV5-1	NA	TRBJ1-1	TGCGCCAGCTCCCTACAGGGTCCGAACACTGAAGCTTTCTTT	CASSLQGPNTEAFF
15	NA	TRBV5-4	TRBD2	TRBJ2-3	TGTGCCAGCAGCTTGCGTAGCGGGGTGACAGATACGCAGTATTTT	CASSLRSGVTDTQYF
14	NA	TRBV9	TRBD1	TRBJ1-2	TGTGCCAGCAGCAGCGGGACAGTCGACTATGGCTACACCTTC	CASSSGTVDYGYTF
15	NA	TRBV28	NA	TRBJ1-1	TGTGCCAGCAGTTTATGGTTGGGGTCGTACACTGAAGCTTTCTTT	CASSLWLGSYTEAFF
16	NA	TRBV19	NA	TRBJ1-1	TGTGCCAGTACCGCCCGGCCCGGGCCTCCGGTCACTGAAGCTTTCTTT	CASTARPGPPVTEAFF
13	NA	TRBV19	TRBD1	TRBJ2-5	TGTGCCAGTAGGACGACAGGGTTTGAGACCCAGTACTTC	CASRTTGFETQYF
14	NA	TRBV5-1	TRBD1	TRBJ1-5	TGCGCCAGCAGCACGACAGGGCTCAATCAGCCCCAGCATTTT	CASSTTGLNQPQHF